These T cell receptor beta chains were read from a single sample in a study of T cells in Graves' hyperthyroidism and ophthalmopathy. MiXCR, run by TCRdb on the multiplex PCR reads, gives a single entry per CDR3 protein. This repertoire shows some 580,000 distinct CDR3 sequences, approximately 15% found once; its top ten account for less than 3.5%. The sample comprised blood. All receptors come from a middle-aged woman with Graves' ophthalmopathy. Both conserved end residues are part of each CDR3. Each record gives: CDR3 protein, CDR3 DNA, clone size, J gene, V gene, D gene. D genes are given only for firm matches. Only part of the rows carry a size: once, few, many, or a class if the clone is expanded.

cdr3_aa: CASSTRASVDEQYF; cdr3_nt: TGTGCCAGCAGCACCCGTGCCAGCGTAGACGAGCAGTACTTC; clone_size: few; j_call: TRBJ2-7; v_call: TRBV7-9; d_call: NA
cdr3_aa: CSAAGQGWGTEAFF; cdr3_nt: TGCAGTGCGGCGGGACAGGGGTGGGGGACTGAAGCTTTCTTT; clone_size: few; j_call: TRBJ1-1; v_call: TRBV20-1; d_call: TRBD1
cdr3_aa: CASGAGVSYEQYF; cdr3_nt: TGTGCCAGCGGCGCAGGTGTTTCCTACGAGCAGTACTTC; clone_size: few; j_call: TRBJ2-7; v_call: TRBV28; d_call: NA
cdr3_aa: CASSSDGRAFNEQFF; cdr3_nt: TGTGCCAGCTCTAGTGACGGGAGGGCCTTTAATGAGCAGTTCTTC; clone_size: many; j_call: TRBJ2-1; v_call: TRBV2; d_call: TRBD2
cdr3_aa: CSAAQLSNTEAFF; cdr3_nt: TGCAGTGCTGCCCAACTTTCGAACACTGAAGCTTTCTTT; clone_size: NA; j_call: TRBJ1-1; v_call: TRBV20-1; d_call: NA
cdr3_aa: CASSLIAGEQYF; cdr3_nt: TGTGCCAGCAGCTTAATAGCTGGCGAGCAGTACTTC; clone_size: many; j_call: TRBJ2-7; v_call: TRBV11-1; d_call: NA
cdr3_aa: CASSFRAGQPQHF; cdr3_nt: TGTGCCAGCAGTTTCAGGGCGGGTCAGCCCCAGCATTTT; clone_size: NA; j_call: TRBJ1-5; v_call: TRBV27; d_call: NA
cdr3_aa: CASSSGGEGANEKLFF; cdr3_nt: TGTGCCAGCAGTTCAGGGGGCGAAGGGGCTAATGAAAAACTGTTTTTT; clone_size: many; j_call: TRBJ1-4; v_call: TRBV28; d_call: TRBD1
cdr3_aa: CASSQVPGQGIYGYTF; cdr3_nt: TGCGCCAGCAGCCAAGTTCCGGGACAGGGAATATATGGCTACACCTTC; clone_size: many; j_call: TRBJ1-2; v_call: TRBV5-1; d_call: TRBD1
cdr3_aa: CASSPQGDIIQPQHF; cdr3_nt: TGTGCCAGCTCGCCCCAGGGGGATATAATTCAGCCCCAGCATTTT; clone_size: few; j_call: TRBJ1-5; v_call: TRBV18; d_call: TRBD1
cdr3_aa: CASNQRDSTDTQYF; cdr3_nt: TGTGCCAGCAACCAGCGGGACAGCACAGATACGCAGTATTTT; clone_size: many; j_call: TRBJ2-3; v_call: TRBV28; d_call: TRBD2
cdr3_aa: CASSLDLAANTEAFF; cdr3_nt: TGTGCCAGCAGCTTAGATCTGGCGGCGAACACTGAAGCTTTCTTT; clone_size: many; j_call: TRBJ1-1; v_call: TRBV11-2; d_call: NA
cdr3_aa: CASSYSTYGYTF; cdr3_nt: TGTGCCAGCAGTTACTCAACCTATGGCTACACCTTC; clone_size: many; j_call: TRBJ1-2; v_call: TRBV6-2/TRBV6-3; d_call: NA
cdr3_aa: CASSPGTSHNEQFF; cdr3_nt: TGTGCCAGCAGCCCCGGGACTAGCCACAATGAGCAGTTCTTC; clone_size: few; j_call: TRBJ2-1; v_call: TRBV5-4; d_call: TRBD2
cdr3_aa: CASSFGTPEGAFF; cdr3_nt: TGTGCCAGCAGTTTTGGTACACCCGAGGGAGCTTTCTTT; clone_size: NA; j_call: TRBJ1-1; v_call: TRBV28; d_call: NA
cdr3_aa: CAWRLGTSLNEQFF; cdr3_nt: TGTGCCTGGAGGCTCGGGACTAGCCTAAATGAGCAGTTCTTC; clone_size: many; j_call: TRBJ2-1; v_call: TRBV30; d_call: TRBD2
cdr3_aa: CSARSEGDYGYTF; cdr3_nt: TGCAGTGCTAGATCCGAGGGAGACTATGGCTACACCTTC; clone_size: NA; j_call: TRBJ1-2; v_call: TRBV20-1; d_call: NA
cdr3_aa: CAWYAGSYGYTF; cdr3_nt: TGTGCCTGGTACGCAGGGAGCTATGGCTACACCTTC; clone_size: many; j_call: TRBJ1-2; v_call: TRBV30; d_call: NA
cdr3_aa: CAWRVAGGSYNEQFF; cdr3_nt: TGTGCCTGGAGGGTAGCGGGAGGTTCCTACAATGAGCAGTTCTTC; clone_size: NA; j_call: TRBJ2-1; v_call: TRBV30; d_call: TRBD2
cdr3_aa: CASSPQRGRDEQFF; cdr3_nt: TGTGCCAGCTCACCACAAAGGGGAAGAGATGAGCAGTTCTTC; clone_size: many; j_call: TRBJ2-1; v_call: TRBV18; d_call: NA
cdr3_aa: CASSSGPERGRGNEQFF; cdr3_nt: TGTGCCAGCAGCTCCGGACCAGAGCGGGGCCGGGGCAATGAGCAGTTCTTC; clone_size: many; j_call: TRBJ2-1; v_call: TRBV11-2; d_call: TRBD2
cdr3_aa: CASSRGASGRYEQFF; cdr3_nt: TGTGCCAGCAGCCGGGGGGCTAGCGGGAGGTATGAGCAGTTCTTC; clone_size: many; j_call: TRBJ2-1; v_call: TRBV7-2; d_call: TRBD2
cdr3_aa: CASSLGAGGVHNEQFF; cdr3_nt: TGCGCCAGCAGCTTGGGGGCGGGAGGCGTACACAATGAGCAGTTCTTC; clone_size: few; j_call: TRBJ2-1; v_call: TRBV5-1; d_call: TRBD2
cdr3_aa: CSARMSGKSSGYTF; cdr3_nt: TGCAGTGCTAGAATGTCGGGCAAGTCGTCTGGCTACACCTTC; clone_size: many; j_call: TRBJ1-2; v_call: TRBV20-1; d_call: NA
cdr3_aa: CASRDGLALSTDTQYF; cdr3_nt: TGTGCCAGCAGAGACGGACTAGCTCTAAGCACAGATACGCAGTATTTT; clone_size: many; j_call: TRBJ2-3; v_call: TRBV12-3/TRBV12-4; d_call: TRBD2
cdr3_aa: CASREQPSDTQHF; cdr3_nt: TGTGCCAGCAGAGAACAACCGTCAGATACGCAGCATTTT; clone_size: NA; j_call: TRBJ1-5; v_call: TRBV6-1; d_call: NA
cdr3_aa: CASSRSGSGELFF; cdr3_nt: TGTGCCAGCAGCCGCTCGGGGTCCGGGGAGCTGTTTTTT; clone_size: many; j_call: TRBJ2-2; v_call: TRBV7-3; d_call: NA